The rows below give T cell receptor beta chains drawn from one sample of a study of shared clonotypes between healthy human individuals. Measured with immunoSEQ multiplex PCR; TCRdb has only the in-frame clones, and not every one. The data show roughly 2.4 million clones, nearly 97% seen once. The sample consisted of naive CD4+ T cells sorted from blood. The receptors shown here come from a young man in good health. Each CDR3 is given with its conserved first and last residue. The D gene is left open where the match is weak.

D	J	V	DNA	CDR3
-	TRBJ1-5	TRBV7-9	TGTGCCAGCAGCTTAACAGAGAGCAATCAGCCCCAGCATTTT	CASSLTESNQPQHF
-	TRBJ2-2	TRBV7-9	TGTGCCAGCAGCTCTCCTAGTCTCACCGGGGAGCTGTTTTTT	CASSSPSLTGELFF
-	TRBJ1-4	TRBV6-1	TGTGCCAGCAGTGAAGGGGGAATTTCTGGGCATGTTTTT	CASSEGGISGHVF
TRBD1	TRBJ1-1	TRBV4-3	TGCGCCAGCAGCCAAAACAGGGGGACTGAAGCTTTCTTT	CASSQNRGTEAFF
-	TRBJ2-7	TRBV5-1	TGCGCCAGCAGCTCACAGGGATACCCAACCTACGAGCAGTACTTC	CASSSQGYPTYEQYF
-	TRBJ1-4	TRBV7-9	TGTGCCAGCACCCACTGGGGAGGGGAAGAAAAACTGTTTTTT	CASTHWGGEEKLFF
TRBD1	TRBJ1-2	TRBV9	TGTGCCAGCAGCCCGGGGGACAGGGGTATTGATGGCTACACCTTC	CASSPGDRGIDGYTF
-	TRBJ1-3	TRBV5-1	TGCGCCAGCAGCTTGAAAAACAGCCAGAGCTCTGGAAACACCATATATTTT	CASSLKNSQSSGNTIYF
TRBD1	TRBJ2-6	TRBV5-1	TGCGCCAGCAGCTTGGCCGGGACAGCTGGGGCCAACGTCCTGACTTTC	CASSLAGTAGANVLTF
-	TRBJ2-1	TRBV5-1	TGCGCCAGCAGCTTTGTCGGGTCAAGGGCGGATGAGCAGTTCTTC	CASSFVGSRADEQFF